This paragraph covers one T cell receptor (beta chain) sequence. Its specificity is not known. The data originate from a study of memory CD4+ T cells and cytomegalovirus serostatus. Study findings and constraints: Repertoires predicted CMV serostatus with median bootstrapped AUC of approximately 0.95.

The CDR3 length is 13 residues. The ends were cut back, 6 bases at V and 6 bases at J, with 14 bases in the middle. Germline V CDR1 and CDR2: MNHNS, SASEGT. The sort gate was single viable CD3+CD4+CD8-CD45RO+ cells for memory CD4+ T cells. Profiling relied on immunoSEQ multiplex PCR, and the TCRdb table lists in-frame clones only, not all of them. The data contain 45,000 to 60,000 clones, approximately 78% of them singletons. The specimen sequenced was memory CD4+ T cells from blood. The receptor was derived from an adult in good health and CMV-seronegative. The V gene is TRBV6-1, the J gene TRBJ2-5; weak D call: TRBD2 (6 bases). CDR3 region: CASSQGLHKTQYF. In nucleotides, the CDR3 is TGTGCCAGCAGCCAGGGACTTCATAAGACCCAGTACTTC.